There are many counts of the clone carrying this TCR beta chain. Its antigen is undetermined. From RNA transcripts, TCR beta CDR3 regions were amplified. TCR CDR3 underwent first-round RT-PCR with the HTBI primer set. TCRdb re-called the multiplex PCR reads with MiXCR, one entry per CDR3 protein. The sample consists of around 690,000 distinct CDR3 sequences, under 25% of them appearing once. This CDR3 has 15 residues. V was cut by 0 bases and J by 1 base, with 8 bases left in between. Per germline, CDR1 MNHEY and CDR2 SMNVEV (reference sequence). This sample was taken from a study of T cells in Graves' hyperthyroidism and ophthalmopathy. Thyroid ultrasound and orbital computed tomography, with clinical symptoms and serum thyroxine and TRAb, informed diagnoses. PBMCs were obtained from approximately 10 ml fresh peripheral blood. General study results and limits: Ophthalmopathy was model-predicted a median roughly six months pre-onset. Most thyroid clonotypes that were expanded above 0.001 also turned up in blood.

Sequencing used blood. The rearrangement uses TRBV27 and TRBJ2-3; the D gene is possibly TRBD2 (6 bases). The receptor's source is a man aged 30 to 45 with Graves' ophthalmopathy. CDR3 coding DNA: TGTGCCAGCAGTTTATCTTGGGGGGGCACAGATACGCAGTATTTT. Its translation: CASSLSWGGTDTQYF.